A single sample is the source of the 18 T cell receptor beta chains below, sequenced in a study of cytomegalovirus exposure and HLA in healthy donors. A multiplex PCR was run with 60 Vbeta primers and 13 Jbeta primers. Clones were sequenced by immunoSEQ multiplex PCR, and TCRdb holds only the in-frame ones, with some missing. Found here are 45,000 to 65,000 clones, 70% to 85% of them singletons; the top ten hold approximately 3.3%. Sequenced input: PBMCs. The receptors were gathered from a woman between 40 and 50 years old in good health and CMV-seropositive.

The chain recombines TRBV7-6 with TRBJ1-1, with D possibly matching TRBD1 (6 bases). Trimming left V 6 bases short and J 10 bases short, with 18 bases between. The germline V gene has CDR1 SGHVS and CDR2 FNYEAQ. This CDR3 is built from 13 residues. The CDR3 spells CASSPRGARRAFF. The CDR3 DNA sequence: TGTGCCAGCAGTCCCCGGGGGGCACGTCGAGCTTTCTTT.

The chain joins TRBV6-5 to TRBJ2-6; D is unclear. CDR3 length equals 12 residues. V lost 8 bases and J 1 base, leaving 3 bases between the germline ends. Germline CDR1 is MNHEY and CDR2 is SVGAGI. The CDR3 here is CASRSGANVLTF. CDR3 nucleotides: TGTGCCAGCCGGTCTGGGGCCAACGTCCTGACTTTC.

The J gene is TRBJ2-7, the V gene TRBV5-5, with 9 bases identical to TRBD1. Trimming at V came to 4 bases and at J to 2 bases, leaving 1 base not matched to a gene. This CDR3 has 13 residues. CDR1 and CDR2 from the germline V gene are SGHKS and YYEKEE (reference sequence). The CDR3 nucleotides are TGTGCCAGCAGCCGACAGGGGGCCTACGAGCAGTACTTC. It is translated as CASSRQGAYEQYF. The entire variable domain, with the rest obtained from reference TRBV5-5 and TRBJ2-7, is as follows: DAGVTQSPTHLIKTRGQQVTLRCSPISGHKSVSWYQQVLGQGPQFIFQYYEKEERGRGNFPDRFSARQFPNYSSELNVNALLLGDSALYLCASSRQGAYEQYFGPGTRLTVT.

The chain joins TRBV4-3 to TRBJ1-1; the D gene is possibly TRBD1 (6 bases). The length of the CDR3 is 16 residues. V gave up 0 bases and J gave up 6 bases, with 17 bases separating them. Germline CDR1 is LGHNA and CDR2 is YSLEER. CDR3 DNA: TGCGCCAGCAGCCAAGAGAGGGGGGGTAGGTTCGCTGAAGCTTTCTTT. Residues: CASSQERGGRFAEAFF.

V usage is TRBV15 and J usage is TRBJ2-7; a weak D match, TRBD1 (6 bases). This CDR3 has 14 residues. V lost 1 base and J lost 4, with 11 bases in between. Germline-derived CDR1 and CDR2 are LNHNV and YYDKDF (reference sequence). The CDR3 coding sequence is TGTGCCACCAGCAGAGCTGGGACACCATACGAGCAGTACTTC. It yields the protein CATSRAGTPYEQYF.

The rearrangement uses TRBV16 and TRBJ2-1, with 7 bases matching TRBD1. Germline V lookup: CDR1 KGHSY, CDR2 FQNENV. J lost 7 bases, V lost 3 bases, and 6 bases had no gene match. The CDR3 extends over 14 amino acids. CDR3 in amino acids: CASSQGDSENEQFF. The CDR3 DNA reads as TGTGCCAGCAGCCAGGGGGACAGTGAAAATGAGCAGTTCTTC.

The CDR3 sequence: CASSVRDYSTQYF. In nucleotides, the CDR3 is TGTGCCAGCAGCGTCCGGGACTACTCGACCCAGTACTTC. V and J are TRBV7-9 and TRBJ2-5, with 7 positions matching TRBD2. J was trimmed by 7 bases and V by 5 bases; bases with no gene match: 7. Germline lookup yields CDR1 SEHNR and CDR2 FQNEAQ (reference sequence). CDR3 length: 13 amino acids. Full variable domain (missing parts from reference TRBV7-9 and TRBJ2-5): DTGVSQNPRHKITKRGQNVTFRCDPISEHNRLYWYRQTLGQGPEFLTYFQNEAQLEKSRLLSDRFSAERPKGSFSTLEIQRTEQGDSAMYLCASSVRDYSTQYFGPGTRLLVL.

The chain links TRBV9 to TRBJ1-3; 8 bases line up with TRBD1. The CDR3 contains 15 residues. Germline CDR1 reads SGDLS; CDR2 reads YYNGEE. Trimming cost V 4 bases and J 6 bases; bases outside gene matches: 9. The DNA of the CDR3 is TGTGCCAGCAGCACCGGACAGGGAGGAGAAAACACCATATATTTT. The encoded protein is CASSTGQGGENTIYF.

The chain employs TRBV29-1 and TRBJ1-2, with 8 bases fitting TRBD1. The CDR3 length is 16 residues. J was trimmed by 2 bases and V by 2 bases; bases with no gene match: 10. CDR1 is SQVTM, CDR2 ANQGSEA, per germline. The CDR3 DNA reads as TGCAGCGTTGAACAGGACAGGGTGATGGGCAACTATGGCTACACCTTC. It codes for CSVEQDRVMGNYGYTF.

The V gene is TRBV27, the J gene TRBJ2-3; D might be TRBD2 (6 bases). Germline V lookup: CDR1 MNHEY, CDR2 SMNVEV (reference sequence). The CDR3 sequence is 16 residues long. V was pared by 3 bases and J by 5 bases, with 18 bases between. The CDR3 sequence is CASSFYVGEAGDTQYF. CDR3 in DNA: TGTGCCAGCAGTTTCTATGTAGGGGAGGCGGGAGATACGCAGTATTTT.

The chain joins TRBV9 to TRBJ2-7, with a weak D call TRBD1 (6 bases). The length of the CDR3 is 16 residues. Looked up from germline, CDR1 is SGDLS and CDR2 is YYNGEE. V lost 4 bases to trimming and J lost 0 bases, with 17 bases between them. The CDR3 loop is CASSPGTGTHSYEQYF. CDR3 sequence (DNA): TGTGCCAGCAGCCCAGGAACAGGGACCCACTCCTACGAGCAGTACTTC.

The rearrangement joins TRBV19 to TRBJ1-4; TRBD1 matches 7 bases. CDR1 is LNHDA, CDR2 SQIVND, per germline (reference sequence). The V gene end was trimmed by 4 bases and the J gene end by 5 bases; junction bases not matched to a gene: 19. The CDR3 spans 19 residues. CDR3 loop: CASSSPRTGLFLENEKLFF. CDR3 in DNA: TGTGCCAGTAGTAGCCCTCGGACAGGTCTATTTCTGGAAAATGAAAAACTGTTTTTT. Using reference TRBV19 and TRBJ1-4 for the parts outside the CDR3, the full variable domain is DGGITQSPKYLFRKEGQNVTLSCEQNLNHDAMYWYRQDPGQGLRLIYYSQIVNDFQKGDIAEGYSVSREKKESFPLTVTSAQKNPTAFYLCASSSPRTGLFLENEKLFFGSGTQLSVL.

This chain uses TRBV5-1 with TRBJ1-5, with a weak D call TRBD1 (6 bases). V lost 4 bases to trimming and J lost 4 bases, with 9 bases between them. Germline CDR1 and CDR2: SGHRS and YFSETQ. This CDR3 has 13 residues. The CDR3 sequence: CASSLDRNQPQHF. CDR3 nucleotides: TGCGCCAGCAGCCTGGACAGAAATCAGCCCCAGCATTTT.

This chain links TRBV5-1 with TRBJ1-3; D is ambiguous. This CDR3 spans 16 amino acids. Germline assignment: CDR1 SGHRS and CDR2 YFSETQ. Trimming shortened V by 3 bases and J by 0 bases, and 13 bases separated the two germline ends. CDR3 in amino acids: CASSYEHPISGNTIYF. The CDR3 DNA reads TGCGCCAGCAGCTACGAACACCCGATCTCTGGAAACACCATATATTTT.

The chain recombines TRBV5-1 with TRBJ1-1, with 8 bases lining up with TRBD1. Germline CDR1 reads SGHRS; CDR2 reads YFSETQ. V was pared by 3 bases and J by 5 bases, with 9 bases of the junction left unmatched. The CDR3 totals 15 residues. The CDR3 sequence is CASSSRTGKRTEAFF. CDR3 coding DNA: TGCGCCAGCAGCTCCCGGACAGGGAAGAGGACTGAAGCTTTCTTT.

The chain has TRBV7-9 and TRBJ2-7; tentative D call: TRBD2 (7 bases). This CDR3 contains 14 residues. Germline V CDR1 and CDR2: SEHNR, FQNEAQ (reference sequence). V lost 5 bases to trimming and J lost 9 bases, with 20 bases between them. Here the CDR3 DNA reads TGTGCCAGCAGCATGACCGACGGGGGGCCAGTGCAGTACTTC. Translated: CASSMTDGGPVQYF.

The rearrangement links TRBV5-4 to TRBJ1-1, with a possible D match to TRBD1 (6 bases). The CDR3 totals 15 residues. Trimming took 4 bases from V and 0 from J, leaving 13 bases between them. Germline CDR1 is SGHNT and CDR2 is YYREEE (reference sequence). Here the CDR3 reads CASSTATGLNTEAFF. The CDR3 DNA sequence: TGTGCCAGCAGCACCGCGACAGGACTGAACACTGAAGCTTTCTTT.

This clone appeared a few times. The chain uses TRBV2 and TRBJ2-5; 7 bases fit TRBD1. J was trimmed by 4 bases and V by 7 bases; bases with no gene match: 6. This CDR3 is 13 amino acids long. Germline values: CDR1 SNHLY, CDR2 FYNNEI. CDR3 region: CASNGRGTETQYF. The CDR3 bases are TGTGCCAGCAACGGCAGGGGGACAGAGACCCAGTACTTC.